This is a list of T cell receptor beta chains from one sample in a study of T cell repertoires in cytomegalovirus infection. TCRdb fed the reads into MiXCR, producing one record per CDR3 protein. This table holds fewer than 1,000,000 distinct CDR3 sequences, approximately 31% found once. Antigen specificity for these receptors is unknown. Material: cultured CD8+ T cells from PBMCs, obtained from culture after CMV antigen stimulation. Every receptor here comes from a human donor in good health (CMV status not recorded). Some clones in this sample may be carry-over from other donors' samples. CDR3s include the opening cysteine and the closing phenylalanine or tryptophan. A D gene is named only where the DNA matches it firmly. Only some rows state a clone size, as once, few, many or a class for expanded clones.

>.|TRBD2|TRBJ2-5|TRBV6-1|16
TGTGCCAGCAGTGAAACCGGGACTACCCTAGTGGAGACCCAGTACTTC
CASSETGTTLVETQYF
>few|.|TRBJ2-1|TRBV7-6|16
TGTGCCAGCAGCCCCACCGGGCTGAACTCCTACAATGAGCAGTTCTTC
CASSPTGLNSYNEQFF
>.|.|TRBJ1-5|TRBV6-5|13
TGTGCCAGCGGACAAGGGCCCTATCAGCCCCAGCATTTT
CASGQGPYQPQHF
>.|.|TRBJ2-3|TRBV7-3|15
TGTGCCAGCAGCTTATGGGGGATGGGAACAGATACGCAGTATTTT
CASSLWGMGTDTQYF
>few|.|TRBJ2-2|TRBV6-5|13
TGTGCCAGCAGTTACGGCAGGGCCGGGGAGCTGTTTTTT
CASSYGRAGELFF
>many|.|TRBJ1-4|TRBV7-8|19
TGTGCCAGCGGGGGGGTAGGCAGCGGAGATGCACCAACTAATGAAAAACTGTTTTTT
CASGGVGSGDAPTNEKLFF
>few|TRBD1|TRBJ2-1|TRBV12-3/TRBV12-4|14
TGTGCCGTCCTACCGGGACAGGGAATGAATGAGCAGTTCTTC
CAVLPGQGMNEQFF
>few|TRBD1|TRBJ2-3|TRBV27|19
TGTGCCAGCAGTTTATCCTTTCACCTCGGACAGGCTAGCACAGATACGCAGTATTTT
CASSLSFHLGQASTDTQYF
>few|TRBD1|TRBJ1-6|TRBV19|14
TGTGCCAGTAGTTCCGACAGGGCCAATTCACCCCTCCACTTT
CASSSDRANSPLHF
>.|.|TRBJ2-5|TRBV7-6|12
TGTGTCAGCAATTGGGGGATCGAGACCCAGTACTTC
CVSNWGIETQYF
>.|TRBD1|TRBJ2-1|TRBV10-3|15
TGTGCCATCAGTGAGTCAGGGGGCGCCTACAATGAGCAGTTCTTC
CAISESGGAYNEQFF
>.|.|TRBJ2-2|TRBV7-9|17
TGTGCCAGCAGAGGCCAGATACAGGGCGCGAACACCGGGGAGCTGTTTTTT
CASRGQIQGANTGELFF
>.|TRBD2|TRBJ2-1|TRBV6-4|14
TGTGCCAGCGAAGCGGGGGGCCCCCTCAATGAGCAGTTCTTC
CASEAGGPLNEQFF
>many|.|TRBJ1-2|TRBV7-9|14
TGTGCCAGCAGCTTGGGCGGAGGGTACTATGGCTACACCTTC
CASSLGGGYYGYTF
>.|TRBD1|TRBJ1-5|TRBV3-1|14
TGTGCCAGCAGCCAATACAGGGGGAGGCAGCCCCAGCATTTT
CASSQYRGRQPQHF
>.|.|TRBJ2-5|TRBV11-3|14
TGTGCCAGCAGTTTAGGTGGGGAGGAGGAGACCCAGTACTTC
CASSLGGEEETQYF
>.|TRBD1|TRBJ2-2|TRBV11-3|16
TGTGCCAGCAGCGACCCGGGACAGGGGGTGGTCGGGGAGCTGTTTTTT
CASSDPGQGVVGELFF
>few|.|TRBJ1-4|TRBV4-3|13
TGCGCCAGCAGCCAAGGGACCCACCGAGAACTGTTTTTT
CASSQGTHRELFF
>many|.|TRBJ1-6|TRBV28|15
TGTGCCAGCAGTTGGGGAGAAGGGATCAATTCACCCCTCCACTTT
CASSWGEGINSPLHF
>.|.|TRBJ2-5|TRBV12-3/TRBV12-4|14
TGTGCCAGCAGACCCACCTGGGGGCAAGAGACCCAGTACTTC
CASRPTWGQETQYF
>.|.|TRBJ1-4|TRBV28|18
TGTGCCAGCAGTTTATTACTTGGCCCACAGGCAACTAATGAAAAACTGTTTTTT
CASSLLLGPQATNEKLFF
>.|.|TRBJ1-6|TRBV4-1|15
TGCGCCAGCAGCCCCCTGGGAGACCCGAATTCACCCCTCCACTTT
CASSPLGDPNSPLHF
>many|.|TRBJ2-1|TRBV12-3/TRBV12-4|15
TGTGCCAGCAGTTTGGCGAGGGGCCCCTACAATGAGCAGTTCTTC
CASSLARGPYNEQFF
>.|.|TRBJ2-3|TRBV28|16
TGTGCCAGCACCCCCCCGGACAAGGCGATCACAGATACGCAGTATTTT
CASTPPDKAITDTQYF
>few|.|TRBJ1-1|TRBV4-1|15
TGCGCCAGCAGCCAAGATTCAGGTCGCAACACTGAAGCTTTCTTT
CASSQDSGRNTEAFF
>few|TRBD2|TRBJ2-5|TRBV20-1|16
TGCAGTGCTAGAGATAGGCTAGCGGGAACTCAAGAGACCCAGTACTTC
CSARDRLAGTQETQYF
>.|.|TRBJ2-1|TRBV6-2/TRBV6-3|14
TGTGCCAGCAGTAAAGGGCCTCGCTACAATGAGCAGTTCTTC
CASSKGPRYNEQFF
>few|.|TRBJ1-5|TRBV27|13
TGTGCCAGCAGGGAGGGGTTAAGTCAGCCCCAGCATTTT
CASREGLSQPQHF
>few|.|TRBJ1-2|TRBV28|14
TGTGCCAGCACCCCCCCGCGGGGTCGAAATGGCTACACCTTC
CASTPPRGRNGYTF
>few|TRBD2|TRBJ2-1|TRBV2|13
TGTGCCAGCAGTACTAGCGGGGGGGTCGAGCAGTTCTTC
CASSTSGGVEQFF
>.|.|TRBJ2-2|TRBV7-4|15
TGTGCCAGCAGCTCATCGGGGCCTAACACCGGGGAGCTGTTTTTT
CASSSSGPNTGELFF
>few|.|TRBJ2-7|TRBV4-1|14
TGCGCCAGCAGCTCCCGGGACCAAACCTACGAGCAGTACTTC
CASSSRDQTYEQYF
>few|TRBD1|TRBJ2-3|TRBV27|13
TGTGCCAGCAAACGACAGGGGACAGATACGCAGTATTTT
CASKRQGTDTQYF
>many|.|TRBJ2-3|TRBV12-3/TRBV12-4|15
TGTGCCAGCAGTTCCGACCGGTCGAGCGCAGATACGCAGTATTTT
CASSSDRSSADTQYF
>.|.|TRBJ2-5|TRBV7-9|12
TGTGCCAGCAGCGGGCGGGACTTGGGCCAGTACTTC
CASSGRDLGQYF
>.|TRBD1|TRBJ2-3|TRBV12-3/TRBV12-4|14
TGTGCCAGCAGTCGGAGACAGGGAACAGATACGCAGTATTTT
CASSRRQGTDTQYF
>once|.|TRBJ1-4|TRBV5-3|11
TGTGCCGTATCCCGGGGTGAAAAACTGTTTTTT
CAVSRGEKLFF
>few|.|TRBJ1-1|TRBV6-5|13
TGTGCCAGCGCTCGGAGGGTGAACACTGAAGCTTTCTTT
CASARRVNTEAFF
>.|TRBD1|TRBJ2-1|TRBV5-6|14
TGTGCCAGCAGCCCGGGGACAGGGAGTCCTGAGCAGTTCTTC
CASSPGTGSPEQFF
>.|.|TRBJ2-5|TRBV6-8|15
TGTGCCAGCAGTTACTCAATCCACCTAGGGGAGACCCAGTACTTC
CASSYSIHLGETQYF
>few|.|TRBJ1-5|TRBV4-1|15
TGCGCCAGCAGCCTCAACAGTGACCGAGATCAGCCCCAGCATTTT
CASSLNSDRDQPQHF
>many|.|TRBJ1-1|TRBV7-9|12
TGTGCCAGCAGCTTAGACGGAGCTGAAGCTTTCTTT
CASSLDGAEAFF
>many|.|TRBJ2-1|TRBV7-9|16
TGTGCCAGCACCCTAAAAGCGGAAGTCTCCTACAATGAGCAGTTCTTC
CASTLKAEVSYNEQFF
>once|.|TRBJ2-2|TRBV4-1|18
TGCGCCAGCAGCCAAGAGAGGCCTCTTGGCGGACTGAGCGGGGAGCTGTTTTTT
CASSQERPLGGLSGELFF
>many|TRBD1|TRBJ1-1|TRBV7-2|15
TGTGCCAGCAGTCTGACAGGGGGCGCTGGGACTGAAGCTTTCTTT
CASSLTGGAGTEAFF
>.|.|TRBJ1-2|TRBV5-6|14
TGTGCCAGCAGCACGACGGACACGGACTATGGCTACACCTTC
CASSTTDTDYGYTF